This TCR beta chain was retrieved from a study of PD-1 blockade in classical Hodgkin lymphoma. Regarding the study as a whole: Nivolumab initiation under 1 year post-ASCT meant exclusion. The diversity seen at baseline in complete responders resembled that of newly diagnosed patients. By C4D1, diversity of CD4+ TCRs had risen significantly, whereas that of CD8+ TCRs had not. Repertoire differences have undefined causes, possibly disease activity or prior therapy.

Comments on this clone: As yet, its antigen is unknown. At one boundary the junction diverges from the germline segment, which might be a read error.

This CDR3 comprises 14 residues. Looked up from germline, CDR1 is SGHRS and CDR2 is YFSETQ. The table came from immunoSEQ multiplex PCR; TCRdb's copy has only in-frame clones and leaves some out. The sample lists about 28,000 clones; approximately 80% were seen once. Noted time point: cycle 4 day 1 (C4D1), after less than 7 weeks of nivolumab. All patients experienced relapse after autologous stem cell transplantation, and brentuximab vedotin exposure was variable. Out of thawed PBMCs, magnetic negative selection purified CD4+ T cells. Sequenced here: CD4+ T cells from blood, sampled before the fourth cycle of nivolumab. The sequence was obtained from a human donor with classical Hodgkin lymphoma. The V call is TRBV5-1, the J call TRBJ1-1; D gene unclear. This CDR3 reads CASSLVGMPTEAFF. CDR3 sequence (DNA): TGTGCCAGCAGCTTGGTAGGGATGCCCACTGAAGCTTTCTTT.